The entry below describes one TCR beta chain. What it binds is not known. This specimen comes from a study of cytomegalovirus exposure and HLA in healthy donors. Study outcomes and limitations: Within an earlier analysis, most TCR beta V segments proved productive either about 90% or about 30% of the time.

The PCR contained 60 Vbeta and 13 Jbeta primers. Clones were read by immunoSEQ multiplex PCR, and TCRdb kept only the in-frame ones, dropping some. The sample has 40,000 to 50,000 clones. Sample: PBMCs. This TCR was sampled from a woman aged 40 to 50 in good health and CMV-seronegative.

The CDR3 is CASSGRTSGSHEQYF. DNA for the CDR3: TGTGCCAGCAGTGGACGGACTAGCGGGAGCCACGAGCAGTACTTC. V is TRBV25-1 and J is TRBJ2-7, with 13 bases that match TRBD2. The germline V gene encodes CDR1 MGHDK and CDR2 SYGVNS. The V segment lost 4 bases and the J segment 5 bases; nucleotides outside the gene matches: 5. The length of the CDR3 is 15 residues.